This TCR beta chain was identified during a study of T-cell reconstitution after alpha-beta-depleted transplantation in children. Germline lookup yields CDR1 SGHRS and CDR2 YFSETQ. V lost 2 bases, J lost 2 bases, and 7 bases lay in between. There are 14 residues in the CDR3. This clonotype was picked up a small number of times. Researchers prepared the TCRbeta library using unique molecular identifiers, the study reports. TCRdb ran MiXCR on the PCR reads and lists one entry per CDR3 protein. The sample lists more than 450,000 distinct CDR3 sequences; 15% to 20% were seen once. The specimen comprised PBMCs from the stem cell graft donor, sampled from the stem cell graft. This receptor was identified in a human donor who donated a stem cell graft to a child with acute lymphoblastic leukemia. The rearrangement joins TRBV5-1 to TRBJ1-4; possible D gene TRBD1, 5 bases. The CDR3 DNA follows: TGCGCCAGCAGCTTTGACAGTACTAATGAAAAACTGTTTTTT. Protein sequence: CASSFDSTNEKLFF.